The 19 T cell receptor beta chains below all came from one sample that was sequenced in a study of human T cells and chemical hapten exposure. Using its own MiXCR run on the RACE reads, TCRdb lists one record per CDR3 protein. The profile shows 35,000 to 50,000 distinct CDR3 sequences, approximately 4.7% of them singletons. Noted time point: healthy volunteer bleed at 2 weeks. Total RNA was isolated from whole blood that had not been fractionated. Sample: whole blood. The receptors stem from a female donor in good health. Some clones in this sample may be carry-over from other donors' samples.

The chain recombines TRBV20-1 with TRBJ1-2, with D tentatively TRBD1 (5 bases). Germline V gene lookup returns CDR1 DFQATT and CDR2 SNEGSKA (reference sequence). Trimming took 0 bases from V and 3 from J, leaving 5 bases between them. This CDR3 has 12 residues. The CDR3 DNA is TGCAGTGCTAGAGACAGGGACTATGGCTACACCTTC. It codes for CSARDRDYGYTF.

This clonotype has ten or more counts. This rearrangement joins TRBV5-1 to TRBJ2-3; TRBD1 matches 7 bases. Germline CDR1 is SGHRS and CDR2 is YFSETQ. J gave up 4 bases and V 4 bases, and 3 bases lay outside the gene matches. The CDR3 totals 13 residues. The CDR3 region is CASSRGGSDTQYF. In DNA form, the CDR3 reads TGCGCCAGCAGCAGAGGGGGCTCAGATACGCAGTATTTT.

This clonotype occurred many times. The CDR3 here is CASSYSRVNQPQHF. In nucleotides, the CDR3 is TGTGCCAGCAGTTACTCCAGGGTCAATCAGCCCCAGCATTTT. This rearrangement joins TRBV6-5 to TRBJ1-5; D may be TRBD1 (5 bases). The CDR3 contains 14 residues. The germline V gene has CDR1 MNHEY and CDR2 SVGAGI. Trimming removed 0 bases from V and 3 bases from J, with 6 bases in between.

This clonotype occurred many times. The rearrangement uses TRBV30 and TRBJ2-3; the D gene is possibly TRBD2 (7 bases). The ends were cut back, 2 bases at V and 2 bases at J, with 14 bases in the middle. This CDR3 is 15 amino acids long. Looked up from germline, CDR1 is GTSNPN and CDR2 is SVGIG (reference sequence). CDR3 in DNA: TGTGCCTGGAGTCTTGGGGGGGCCGACACAGATACGCAGTATTTT. Its protein is CAWSLGGADTDTQYF.

In its sample, this clonotype was seen many times. The genes are TRBV3-1 and TRBJ1-2; 9 positions agree with TRBD1. The CDR3 loop spans 14 amino acids. The germline gives CDR1 LGHDT, CDR2 YNNKEL (reference sequence). V gave up 3 bases and J gave up 8 bases; unmatched junction bases: 7. The chain's CDR3 is CASSQLTGGGGYTF. CDR3 nucleotide sequence: TGTGCCAGCAGCCAGCTGACAGGGGGAGGCGGCTACACCTTC.

This clonotype was counted at least ten times. The gene calls are TRBV18 and TRBJ1-1, with D maybe TRBD1 (5 bases). This CDR3 contains 13 residues. From germline, CDR1 is KGHSH and CDR2 LQKENI. Trimming removed 6 bases from V and 6 bases from J, with 14 bases in between. The CDR3 nucleotides read TGTGCCAGCTCCCCGGGGGTAAGCGCTGAAGCTTTCTTT. Translated, it gives CASSPGVSAEAFF.

This clonotype was observed at least ten times. This chain joins TRBV7-9 and TRBJ1-4, with 7 positions matching TRBD1. The CDR3 has 18 amino acids. Germline V gives CDR1 SEHNR, CDR2 FQNEAQ (reference sequence). V lost 0 bases to trimming and J lost 5 bases; unmatched junction nucleotides: 12. The CDR3 nucleotides read TGTGCCAGCAGCTTAGCGCGTGGAAGGACAGGCCCGAATGAAAAACTGTTTTTT. It specifies CASSLARGRTGPNEKLFF.

This clonotype was seen a handful of times. This chain joins TRBV12-3 or TRBV12-4 and TRBJ1-6, with 7 bases that match TRBD1. Trimming at V came to 6 bases and at J to 9 bases, leaving 8 bases not matched to a gene. The CDR3 is made up of 14 amino acids. The CDR3 bases are TGTGCCAGCAGCCATGGACAGGAAACTTCACCCCTCCACTTT. Translating gives CASSHGQETSPLHF.

The table lists this clonotype with many counts. V is TRBV2 and J is TRBJ1-4; 9 nucleotides line up with TRBD1. The CDR3 consists of 14 residues. CDR1 is SNHLY and CDR2 is FYNNEI in the germline V gene. V shed 7 bases and J 6 bases; nucleotides not matched to a gene: 6. CDR3 region: CASNNRDRDEKLFF. The DNA of the CDR3 is TGTGCCAGCAATAACCGGGACAGGGATGAAAAACTGTTTTTT.

This clonotype has a count of ten or more. The chain employs TRBV18 and TRBJ1-1; no clear D. The CDR3 is made up of 13 amino acids. Trimming cost V 3 bases and J 11 bases, with 16 bases left between them. Germline V gene lookup returns CDR1 KGHSH and CDR2 LQKENI. The CDR3 DNA sequence: TGTGCCAGCTCACCTGACACCATAACCGGGGCTTTCTTT. Its protein is CASSPDTITGAFF.

There are many counts of this clonotype. The rearrangement joins TRBV5-1 to TRBJ2-2; a weak D match, TRBD1 (5 bases). The germline V gene encodes CDR1 SGHRS and CDR2 YFSETQ. V lost 0 bases and J 6 bases, leaving 9 bases between the germline ends. CDR3 size: 14 residues. The CDR3 loop reads CASSLAGAAGELFF. CDR3 in DNA: TGCGCCAGCAGCTTGGCTGGGGCCGCCGGGGAGCTGTTTTTT.

The sample holds many counts of this clonotype. This chain links TRBV7-9 with TRBJ2-1; D is ambiguous. Trimming took 1 base from V and 6 from J, leaving 10 bases between them. Germline values: CDR1 SEHNR, CDR2 FQNEAQ (reference sequence). The CDR3 consists of 14 residues. The CDR3 DNA sequence: TGTGCCAGCAGCTTAGATCTCATACCCAATGAGCAGTTCTTC. Residues: CASSLDLIPNEQFF.

This clonotype showed up many times. V is TRBV20-1 and J is TRBJ1-1; D not resolved. The V gene lost 3 bases and the J gene lost 6 bases, with 11 bases spanning the gap. Germline lookup yields CDR1 DFQATT and CDR2 SNEGSKA (reference sequence). CDR3 size: 12 residues. The CDR3 loop is CSASRSGAEAFF. CDR3 nucleotides: TGCAGTGCTAGTCGTTCTGGAGCTGAAGCTTTCTTT.

This clonotype occurred many times. V gene TRBV5-1 combines with J gene TRBJ2-3; TRBD2 matches at 13 bases. V dropped 4 bases and J dropped 5; count of bases not matched to a gene: 7. CDR1 SGHRS and CDR2 YFSETQ come from the germline V gene. The CDR3 runs to 16 residues. The CDR3 sequence is CASSMGLAGQGDTQYF. For the CDR3, the DNA is TGCGCCAGCAGCATGGGACTAGCGGGGCAGGGAGATACGCAGTATTTT.

The rearrangement links TRBV7-2 to TRBJ2-1, with a possible D match to TRBD2 (5 bases). V lost 3 bases and J 4 bases, leaving 13 bases between the germline ends. Germline lookup yields CDR1 SGHTA and CDR2 FQGNSA. There are 15 residues in the CDR3. The DNA of the CDR3 is TGTGCCAGCAGCTTCGGTCGAGGGCAGTACAATGAGCAGTTCTTC. Translating gives CASSFGRGQYNEQFF.

This clonotype was picked up many times. Written as DNA, the CDR3 is TGCGCCAGCAGCGGTTACGCAGGGGGTGGTGAGCAGTTCTTC. It is translated as CASSGYAGGGEQFF. The chain combines TRBV5-1 with TRBJ2-1; the match to TRBD1 covers 7 bases. Germline CDR1 is SGHRS and CDR2 is YFSETQ. The CDR3 totals 14 residues. Unmatched junction bases numbered 10, after V lost 4 bases and J lost 9 bases.

The V call is TRBV5-4, the J call TRBJ2-1; no firm D call. V lost 0 bases to trimming and J lost 5 bases, with 6 bases between them. The CDR3 extends over 13 amino acids. Germline V gene sequence: CDR1 SGHNT, CDR2 YYREEE (reference sequence). The CDR3 region has the DNA TGTGCCAGCAGCTTGGCCCACGACAATGAGCAGTTCTTC. This sequence encodes CASSLAHDNEQFF.

This clonotype came up many times. The rearrangement joins TRBV7-2 to TRBJ2-3; TRBD2 aligns across 10 bases. Trimming removed 5 bases from V and 5 bases from J; junction bases left unmatched: 7. The CDR3 runs to 15 residues. CDR1 SGHTA and CDR2 FQGNSA come from the germline V gene. CDR3 DNA: TGTGCCAGCAGCCTGAGCGGGGGGGTTAGAGATACGCAGTATTTT. Translated: CASSLSGGVRDTQYF.

This clonotype was counted ten times or more. V and J are TRBV7-9 and TRBJ1-3; the D is unclear. The germline gives CDR1 SEHNR, CDR2 FQNEAQ (reference sequence). The CDR3 loop spans 16 amino acids. Trimming shortened V by 0 bases and J by 0 bases, and 9 bases separated the two germline ends. As DNA, the CDR3 is TGTGCCAGCAGCTTAGCGTTGAAACTCTCTGGAAACACCATATATTTT. Its protein is CASSLALKLSGNTIYF.